The clone carrying this TCR beta chain has more than one count but fewer than ten. Its target is not known. There were healthy Caucasian individuals from Russia, aged roughly 6 to 100, serving as donors. Then a second PCR, running about 6 to 11 cycles, was carried out with a sample-barcoded 5' primer and a J-beta primer mix. TCRdb passed the 5' RACE reads through MiXCR, listing each CDR3 protein once. This table holds about 1.5 million distinct CDR3 sequences, 40% to 45% found once. The sample originates from a study of blood T cells in healthy people across ages. On the study more broadly: T cells yielded about one barcoded beta molecule per two cells through template switching. Study findings and constraints: Naive CD4+ cells and diversity were both higher in long-lived donors than in aged donors.

Germline CDR1 is LGHDT and CDR2 is YNNKEL (reference sequence). The CDR3 is 15 amino acids. Trimming cost V 1 base and J 1 base, with 8 bases left between them. Sample: blood. The sequence was obtained from a young woman in good health. The rearrangement links TRBV3-1 to TRBJ1-5; D might be TRBD1 (6 bases). CDR3 bases: TGTGCCAGCAGCCAAGGGGGGCTGAGCAATCAGCCCCAGCATTTT. As protein: CASSQGGLSNQPQHF.